These 5 T cell receptor beta chains share one sample of origin, sequenced in a study of blood T cell repertoires in COVID-19. Clones were sequenced by immunoSEQ multiplex PCR, and TCRdb holds only the in-frame ones, with some missing. Of about 8,000 clones in the sample, 91% were seen once. The specimen was peripheral blood. The receptor set was obtained from a woman aged 50 to 65 with active COVID-19.

V usage is TRBV5-1 and J usage is TRBJ1-6, with D possibly TRBD1 on 5 matching bases. Germline CDR1 SGHRS, CDR2 YFSETQ. The germline V and J ends were trimmed by 0 bases and 8 bases, with 12 bases remaining between them. The CDR3 runs to 15 residues. Here the CDR3 reads CASSLVPQQDSPLHF. CDR3 DNA sequence: TGCGCCAGCAGCTTGGTACCCCAACAGGATTCACCCCTCCACTTT. Supplemented by reference TRBV5-1 and TRBJ1-6, the full variable domain reads KAGVTQTPRYLIKTRGQQVTLSCSPISGHRSVSWYQQTPGQGLQFLFEYFSETQRNKGNFPGRFSGRQFSNSRSEMNVSTLELGDSALYLCASSLVPQQDSPLHFGNGTRLTVT.

The DNA for the CDR3 is TGTGCCAGCAGCTTACTTGACAAGGTCTATGGCTACACCTTC. As protein: CASSLLDKVYGYTF. This rearrangement joins TRBV11-2 to TRBJ1-2; no reliable D call. The V and J ends lost 2 bases and 4 bases respectively, with 11 bases between them. The CDR3 runs 14 residues. Germline V CDR1 and CDR2: SGHAT, FQNNGV.

The chain employs TRBV18 and TRBJ1-1, with 10 nucleotides matching TRBD1. The CDR3 has 16 residues. Per germline, CDR1 KGHSH and CDR2 LQKENI. V gave up 3 bases and J gave up 5 bases; unmatched junction bases: 9. The CDR3 sequence: CASSPDRGGLWTEAFF. The CDR3 DNA sequence: TGTGCCAGCTCACCGGACAGGGGGGGGCTGTGGACTGAAGCTTTCTTT. Based on the CDR3 plus reference TRBV18 and TRBJ1-1, the full variable domain is NAGVMQNPRHLVRRRGQEARLRCSPMKGHSHVYWYRQLPEEGLKFMVYLQKENIIDESGMPKERFSAEFPKEGPSILRIQQVVRGDSAAYFCASSPDRGGLWTEAFFGQGTRLTVV.

The genes are TRBV19 and TRBJ1-1, with D possibly TRBD1 on 6 matching bases. The CDR3 consists of 15 residues. With 0 bases removed from V and 0 bases from J, the gap between germline ends came to 8 bases. Germline loops: CDR1 LNHDA, CDR2 SQIVND (reference sequence). This chain's CDR3 is CASSIEGGLNTEAFF. The CDR3 DNA is TGTGCCAGTAGTATAGAAGGGGGATTGAACACTGAAGCTTTCTTT.

The chain joins TRBV5-4 to TRBJ1-2, with a weak D call TRBD1 (5 bases). Per germline, CDR1 SGHNT and CDR2 YYREEE (reference sequence). V was shortened by 4 bases and J by 8 bases, with 21 bases between the two germline ends. CDR3 length equals 15 residues. Here the CDR3 reads CASSIDIFGGKGYTF. The DNA of the CDR3 is TGTGCCAGCAGCATTGATATCTTCGGGGGGAAAGGCTACACCTTC.